The 28 T cell receptor beta chains given below trace back to one sample, sequenced in a study of blood T cell repertoires in COVID-19. The method was immunoSEQ multiplex PCR; TCRdb's version includes in-frame clones alone and lacks a portion of them. The table lists 330,000 or so clones, roughly 88% of them singletons. Sequencing was done on a sample of PBMCs or T cells enriched from blood (not recorded which). These receptors were obtained from a man aged 25 to 40 who had recovered from COVID-19.

This rearrangement joins TRBV2 to TRBJ2-7; possibly TRBD1 for D (6 bases). CDR1 and CDR2 from the germline V gene are SNHLY and FYNNEI. V dropped 5 bases and J dropped 5 bases, with 16 bases sitting between them. The CDR3 spans 14 residues. This CDR3 reads CASSPSRQVHEQYF. The CDR3 DNA sequence: TGTGCCAGCAGTCCCTCCCGACAGGTCCACGAGCAGTACTTC. The whole variable domain, filled in from reference TRBV2 and TRBJ2-7, reads EPEVTQTPSHQVTQMGQEVILRCVPISNHLYFYWYRQILGQKVEFLVSFYNNEISEKSEIFDDQFSVERPDGSNFTLKIRSTKLEDSAMYFCASSPSRQVHEQYFGPGTRLTVT.

V is TRBV7-9 and J is TRBJ1-2, with D possibly matching TRBD1 (5 bases). The CDR3 loop spans 14 amino acids. Deletions cut 7 bases from V and 1 base from J, with 13 bases between. The germline V gene encodes CDR1 SEHNR and CDR2 FQNEAQ (reference sequence). The CDR3 here is CASIKAGGNYGYTF. Here the CDR3 DNA reads TGTGCCAGCATCAAAGCGGGGGGTAACTATGGCTACACCTTC.

The chain carries TRBV9 and TRBJ1-2; TRBD1 matches at 7 bases. Germline CDR1 is SGDLS and CDR2 is YYNGEE. J gave up 8 bases and V 2 bases, and 6 bases lay outside the gene matches. The CDR3 totals 13 residues. The CDR3 nucleotides read TGTGCCAGCAGCGTCACAGGGGAGCCCGGCTACACCTTC. It is translated as CASSVTGEPGYTF.

V is TRBV7-9 and J is TRBJ1-6; D call uncertain. The germline gives CDR1 SEHNR, CDR2 FQNEAQ (reference sequence). The CDR3 sequence is 12 residues long. V dropped 5 bases and J dropped 8 bases, with 7 bases sitting between them. The CDR3 region is CASSQAYSPLHF. DNA for the CDR3: TGTGCCAGCAGCCAAGCCTATTCACCCCTCCACTTT.

The chain combines TRBV7-2 with TRBJ2-7; the D gene is possibly TRBD2 (6 bases). The CDR3 is made up of 15 amino acids. CDR1 and CDR2 from the germline V gene are SGHTA and FQGNSA. Trimming took 7 bases from V and 0 from J, leaving 16 bases between them. The CDR3 sequence: CASTPLGLSSYEQYF. The CDR3 bases are TGTGCCAGCACCCCTTTGGGACTTTCCTCCTACGAGCAGTACTTC.

The genes are TRBV2 and TRBJ1-2, with TRBD1 matching over 9 bases. The CDR3 covers 14 residues. Per germline, CDR1 SNHLY and CDR2 FYNNEI. The ends lost 5 bases at V and 3 bases at J; junction bases unmatched: 4. This chain's CDR3 is CASSPDRGDYGYTF. In nucleotides, the CDR3 is TGTGCCAGCAGTCCGGACAGGGGTGACTATGGCTACACCTTC.

This chain uses TRBV9 with TRBJ1-2; 7 positions match TRBD1. The junction had 10 bases not matched to a gene; V was cut back by 5 bases and J by 6 bases. Germline assignment: CDR1 SGDLS and CDR2 YYNGEE. The CDR3 runs 14 residues. CDR3 coding DNA: TGTGCCAGCAGACGACCTGACAGGGCCGATGGCTACACCTTC. This sequence encodes CASRRPDRADGYTF.

V is TRBV29-1 and J is TRBJ1-1, with TRBD1 as a possible D gene (5 bases). Trimming took off 7 bases at V and 5 bases at J, with 14 bases between the two ends. This CDR3 spans 12 amino acids. Germline values: CDR1 SQVTM, CDR2 ANQGSEA. The CDR3 here is CSARSGLTEAFF. The CDR3 DNA follows: TGCAGCGCGCGTTCAGGGTTAACTGAAGCTTTCTTT. The variable domain in full, completed from reference TRBV29-1 and TRBJ1-1, reads SAVISQKPSRDICQRGTSLTIQCQVDSQVTMMFWYRQQPGQSLTLIATANQGSEATYESGFVIDKFPISRPNLTFSTLTVSNMSPEDSSIYLCSARSGLTEAFFGQGTRLTVV.

The V call is TRBV12-3 or TRBV12-4, the J call TRBJ1-2, with 8 nucleotides matching TRBD1. The CDR3 loop spans 13 amino acids. The J segment lost 8 bases and the V segment lost 8 bases, leaving 10 bases of the junction unmatched. CDR3 bases: TGTGCCAGCGGTGACGCAGGGGGCGGGGGCTACACCTTC. Encoded protein: CASGDAGGGGYTF.

CDR3 residues: CASSDSLREAFF. As DNA, the CDR3 is TGCGCCAGCAGTGACTCCCTTCGTGAAGCTTTCTTT. The chain uses TRBV10-1 and TRBJ1-1, with unresolved D. The V gene's germline CDR1 is WNHNN and CDR2 SYGVQD (reference sequence). The V end was cut by 3 bases, the J end by 7 bases, with 9 bases between. The length of the CDR3 is 12 residues.

V gene TRBV27 combines with J gene TRBJ2-7; tentative D call: TRBD1 (5 bases). Trimming left V 4 bases short and J 3 bases short, with 13 bases between. This CDR3 contains 14 residues. Germline V CDR1 and CDR2: MNHEY, SMNVEV (reference sequence). CDR3 nucleotides: TGTGCCAGCAGTTGGTCAGGCCAGGGCTACGAGCAGTACTTC. Protein product: CASSWSGQGYEQYF.

This chain uses TRBV19 with TRBJ2-7; 10 bases fit TRBD2. Germline V gives CDR1 LNHDA, CDR2 SQIVND (reference sequence). V dropped 5 bases and J dropped 0; count of bases not matched to a gene: 7. The CDR3 loop spans 16 amino acids. CDR3 nucleotides: TGTGCCAGTAGTGCTAGCGGGGGAGCGAGCTCCTACGAGCAGTACTTC. Protein sequence: CASSASGGASSYEQYF.

The chain employs TRBV10-3 and TRBJ1-1; D call uncertain. Germline V gene sequence: CDR1 ENHRY, CDR2 SYGVKD. Deletions cut 8 bases from V and 1 base from J, with 8 bases between. CDR3 length: 12 residues. The DNA for the CDR3 is TGTGCCATCGCGGGAGAGAACACTGAAGCTTTCTTT. It is translated as CAIAGENTEAFF.

V is TRBV25-1 and J is TRBJ1-5; tentative D call: TRBD1 (6 bases). V was pared by 3 bases and J by 7 bases, with 19 bases between. Germline values: CDR1 MGHDK, CDR2 SYGVNS. The CDR3 is made up of 16 amino acids. CDR3 DNA: TGTGCCAGCAGTGATGGCGGTGGGGGGGCAGGGCAGCCCCAGCATTTT. Amino acid sequence: CASSDGGGGAGQPQHF.

The CDR3 here is CASSDSGPYSNQPQHF. In nucleotides, the CDR3 is TGCGCCAGCAGTGATTCAGGTCCATATAGCAATCAGCCCCAGCATTTT. V gene TRBV10-2 combines with J gene TRBJ1-5, with D unresolved. CDR3 length equals 16 residues. Trimming shortened V by 3 bases and J by 0 bases, and 12 bases separated the two germline ends. CDR1 and CDR2 (germline): WSHSY, SAAADI.

This clone showed up just once. The V call is TRBV3-1 (or the pseudogene TRBV3-2), the J call TRBJ2-3; a possible D gene is TRBD2 (6 bases). The CDR3 has 15 amino acids. The V gene's germline CDR1 is LGHDT and CDR2 YNNKEL (reference sequence). With 0 bases removed from V and 1 base from J, the gap between germline ends came to 8 bases. DNA of the CDR3: TGTGCCAGCAGCCAAGATCGCGGGGGCACAGATACGCAGTATTTT. This codes for CASSQDRGGTDTQYF.

This clone was observed a few times. V and J are TRBV6-6 and TRBJ2-3, with 8 bases lining up with TRBD1. There are 16 residues in the CDR3. V was pared by 4 bases and J by 0 bases, with 6 bases of the junction left unmatched. CDR1 MNHNY and CDR2 SVGAGI come from the germline V gene (reference sequence). CDR3 loop: CASSWTGISSTDTQYF. As DNA, the CDR3 is TGTGCCAGCAGTTGGACAGGGATATCGAGCACAGATACGCAGTATTTT.

The chain carries TRBV10-2 and TRBJ1-5; D perhaps matches TRBD1 (6 bases). Germline V gives CDR1 WSHSY, CDR2 SAAADI. Trimming removed 5 bases from V and 7 bases from J, with 9 bases in between. The CDR3 is made up of 12 amino acids. The CDR3 region is CASSLQGQPQHF. In DNA, the CDR3 is TGCGCCAGCAGTTTACAGGGACAGCCCCAGCATTTT.

V is TRBV9 and J is TRBJ1-1, with D maybe TRBD1 (6 bases). The germline V gene encodes CDR1 SGDLS and CDR2 YYNGEE. Trimming pared 5 bases from V and 1 base from J, leaving 12 bases between. This CDR3 comprises 14 residues. The CDR3 DNA follows: TGTGCCAGCAGTAAACAGGGACGGAACACTGAAGCTTTCTTT. This codes for CASSKQGRNTEAFF.

The chain has TRBV7-6 and TRBJ2-3; 11 nucleotides match TRBD2. The V gene end was trimmed by 5 bases and the J gene end by 5 bases; junction bases not matched to a gene: 15. The CDR3 length is 18 residues. The germline CDR1 and CDR2 sequences are SGHVS and FNYEAQ. DNA of the CDR3: TGTGCCAGCAGCCAAGGGTTAACTAGCGGGGGTTCTGGAGATACGCAGTATTTT. It yields the protein CASSQGLTSGGSGDTQYF.

The chain has TRBV28 and TRBJ1-3; D gene unclear. V dropped 5 bases and J dropped 1 base, with 12 bases sitting between them. The germline gives CDR1 MDHEN, CDR2 SYDVKM. The CDR3 covers 15 residues. The CDR3 sequence: CASSTLDLSGNTIYF. Written as DNA, the CDR3 is TGTGCCAGCAGTACCCTAGACCTTTCTGGAAACACCATATATTTT.

V is TRBV11-2 and J is TRBJ2-5; 8 bases map to TRBD2. Germline V gives CDR1 SGHAT, CDR2 FQNNGV. V trimming: 5 bases; J trimming: 5 bases; junction bases outside the gene matches: 7. There are 14 residues in the CDR3. The CDR3 sequence: CASSPGGLWETQYF. The CDR3 coding sequence is TGTGCCAGCAGCCCGGGGGGGCTGTGGGAGACCCAGTACTTC.

This chain connects TRBV28 to TRBJ1-1; D not certain. CDR1 and CDR2 from the germline V gene are MDHEN and SYDVKM. This CDR3 is built from 12 residues. V was trimmed by 5 bases and J by 8 bases, leaving 12 bases between them. For the CDR3, the DNA is TGTGCCAGCAGTCTCTGGTATAGCGAAGCTTTCTTT. It is translated as CASSLWYSEAFF.

In the case of this clone: Other DNA sequences from this sample encode an identical CDR3 as well. J is TRBJ1-1 and V is TRBV18, with D possibly matching TRBD1 (6 bases). V was trimmed by 4 bases and J by 0 bases, leaving 12 bases between them. Germline V gene lookup returns CDR1 KGHSH and CDR2 LQKENI. The CDR3 covers 15 residues. CDR3 amino acids: CASSLGAAMNTEAFF. CDR3 coding DNA: TGTGCCAGCTCACTGGGGGCCGCCATGAACACTGAAGCTTTCTTT.

This clone was seen once. This chain uses TRBV10-3 with TRBJ2-7; possible D gene TRBD1, 5 bases. V gave up 3 bases and J gave up 3 bases, with 6 bases separating them. This CDR3 spans 12 amino acids. Germline V gives CDR1 ENHRY, CDR2 SYGVKD. The CDR3 spells CAISEQVYEQYF. For the CDR3, the DNA is TGTGCCATCAGTGAACAGGTCTACGAGCAGTACTTC.

The chain is built from TRBV3-1 (or the pseudogene TRBV3-2) and TRBJ1-2; 7 bases line up with TRBD1. Trimming took 4 bases from V and 3 from J; bases not matched to a gene: 5. In germline, CDR1 is LGHDT, CDR2 YNNKEL (reference sequence). The CDR3 has 14 residues. The DNA of the CDR3 is TGTGCCAGCAGCCCGACTGACAGGGACTATGGCTACACCTTC. Translated: CASSPTDRDYGYTF.

The chain carries TRBV2 and TRBJ1-2; weak D call: TRBD1 (6 bases). Germline loops: CDR1 SNHLY, CDR2 FYNNEI. Trimming took 2 bases from V and 5 from J, leaving 9 bases between them. There are 13 residues in the CDR3. CDR3 sequence: CASSERGLYGYTF. Here the CDR3 DNA reads TGTGCCAGCAGTGAAAGGGGGTTATATGGCTACACCTTC.

The chain couples TRBV19 to TRBJ2-2; possibly TRBD1 for D (6 bases). Germline V gene sequence: CDR1 LNHDA, CDR2 SQIVND (reference sequence). V gave up 7 bases and J gave up 5 bases, with 20 bases separating them. This CDR3 spans 16 amino acids. This CDR3 reads CASKFVEDRETGELFF. In nucleotides, the CDR3 is TGTGCCAGTAAATTTGTGGAGGACAGAGAAACCGGGGAGCTGTTTTTT.